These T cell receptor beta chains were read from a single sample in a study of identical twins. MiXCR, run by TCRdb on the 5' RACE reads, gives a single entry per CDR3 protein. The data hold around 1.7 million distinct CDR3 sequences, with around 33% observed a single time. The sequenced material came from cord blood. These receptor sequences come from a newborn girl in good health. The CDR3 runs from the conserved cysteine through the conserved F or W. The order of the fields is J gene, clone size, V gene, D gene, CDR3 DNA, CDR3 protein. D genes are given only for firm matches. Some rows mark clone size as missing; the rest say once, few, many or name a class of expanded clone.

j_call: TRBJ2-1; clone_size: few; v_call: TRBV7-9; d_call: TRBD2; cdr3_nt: TGTGCCAGCAGCTTAGTCCGGACTAGCGGGAGTAATGAGCAGTTCTTC; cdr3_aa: CASSLVRTSGSNEQFF
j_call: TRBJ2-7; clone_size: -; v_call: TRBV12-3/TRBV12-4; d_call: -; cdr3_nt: TGTGCCAGCAGTTTGCGTGGCAGGGGAGGGGACGAGCAGTACTTC; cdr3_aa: CASSLRGRGGDEQYF
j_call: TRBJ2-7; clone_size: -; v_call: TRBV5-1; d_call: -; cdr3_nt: TGCGCCAAAGGAAGGCTGGAGTACGAGCAGTACTTC; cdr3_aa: CAKGRLEYEQYF
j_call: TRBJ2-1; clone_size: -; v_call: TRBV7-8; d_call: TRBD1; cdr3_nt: TGTGCCAGCAGCTTAGTCCTTAGGGGGCTCTTCTCCTACAATGAGCAGTTCTTC; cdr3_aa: CASSLVLRGLFSYNEQFF
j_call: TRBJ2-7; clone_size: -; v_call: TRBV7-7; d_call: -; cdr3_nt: TGTGCTAGCAGCCTAGGGCCGCTACCCCCCTACGAGCAGTACTTC; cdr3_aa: CASSLGPLPPYEQYF
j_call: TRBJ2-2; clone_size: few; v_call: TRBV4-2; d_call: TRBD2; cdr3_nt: TGTGCCAGCAGCTCGGGACTATCGGTCACCGGGGAGCTGTTTTTT; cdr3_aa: CASSSGLSVTGELFF
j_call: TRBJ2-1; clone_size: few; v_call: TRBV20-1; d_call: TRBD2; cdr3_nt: TGCAGTGCTAGTAGATCTAGCGGCTCCTACAATGAGCAGTTCTTC; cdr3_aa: CSASRSSGSYNEQFF
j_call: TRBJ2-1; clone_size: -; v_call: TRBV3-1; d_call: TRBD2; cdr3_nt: TGTGCCAGCAGCCGATTGGGGGGGGGTTCCTACAATGAGCAGTTCTTC; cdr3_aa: CASSRLGGGSYNEQFF
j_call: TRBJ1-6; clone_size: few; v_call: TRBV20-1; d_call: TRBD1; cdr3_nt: TGCAGTGCCTGGGGGACAGTCTATAATTCACCCCTCCACTTT; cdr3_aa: CSAWGTVYNSPLHF
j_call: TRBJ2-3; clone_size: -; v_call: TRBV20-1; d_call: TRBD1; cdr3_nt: TGCAGTGCTAGGCCGGGACAGGGAACAGATACGCAGTATTTT; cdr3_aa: CSARPGQGTDTQYF
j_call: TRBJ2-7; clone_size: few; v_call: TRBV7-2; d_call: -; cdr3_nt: TGTGCCAGCAGCTTAGCCCCAGTCTCCTACGAGCAGTACTTC; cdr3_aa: CASSLAPVSYEQYF
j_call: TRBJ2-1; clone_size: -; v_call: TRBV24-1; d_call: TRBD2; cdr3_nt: TGTGCCACCAGTGACCCCGATCGGCGGGGGGATGAGCAGTTCTTC; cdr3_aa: CATSDPDRRGDEQFF
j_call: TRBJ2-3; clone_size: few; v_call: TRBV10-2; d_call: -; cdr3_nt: TGCGCCAGCAAGGAGGCAGGGGGCACAGATACGCAGTATTTT; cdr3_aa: CASKEAGGTDTQYF
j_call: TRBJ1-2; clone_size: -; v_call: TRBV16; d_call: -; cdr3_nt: TGTGCCAGCAGCCAATCGATTGCGGGGTACTATGGCTACACCTTC; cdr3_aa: CASSQSIAGYYGYTF
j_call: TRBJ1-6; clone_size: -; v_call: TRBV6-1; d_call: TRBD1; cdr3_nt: TGTGCCAGCACTAGGCGGCCGCCGACAGGGAACTTTAGCTCCTATAATTCACCCCTCCACTTT; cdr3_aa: CASTRRPPTGNFSSYNSPLHF
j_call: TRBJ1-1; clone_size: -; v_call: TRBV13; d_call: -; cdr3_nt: TGTGCCAGCACCGCGTGGGAGATGAACACTGAAGCTTTCTTT; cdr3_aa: CASTAWEMNTEAFF
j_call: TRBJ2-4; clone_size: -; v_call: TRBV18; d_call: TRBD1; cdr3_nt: TGTGCCAGCTCACCACCGATGCAGGGGGCTGCCAAAAACATTCAGTACTTC; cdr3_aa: CASSPPMQGAAKNIQYF
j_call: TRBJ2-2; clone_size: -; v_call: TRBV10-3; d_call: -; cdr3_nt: TGTGCCATCAGTGAGTCTGGTTTCGCCGGGGAGCTGTTTTTT; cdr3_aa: CAISESGFAGELFF
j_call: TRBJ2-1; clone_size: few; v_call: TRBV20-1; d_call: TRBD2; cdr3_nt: TGCAGTGCTCCCCGACTAGCGGGCAGCTCCTACAATGAGCAGTTCTTC; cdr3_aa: CSAPRLAGSSYNEQFF
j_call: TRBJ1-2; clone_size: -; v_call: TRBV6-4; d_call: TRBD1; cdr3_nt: TGTGCCAGCAATGGGACAGGATATGGCTACACCTTC; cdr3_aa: CASNGTGYGYTF
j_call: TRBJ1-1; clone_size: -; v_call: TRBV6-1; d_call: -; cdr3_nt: TGTGCCAGCAGTGAAGATGGGGGAAGGGAAGCTTTCTTT; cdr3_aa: CASSEDGGREAFF
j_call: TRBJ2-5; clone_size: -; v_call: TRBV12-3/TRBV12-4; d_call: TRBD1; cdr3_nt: TGTGCCAGCAGTTTAGGACAGGGGGCGCGTTCAAGGGAGACCCAGTACTTC; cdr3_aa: CASSLGQGARSRETQYF
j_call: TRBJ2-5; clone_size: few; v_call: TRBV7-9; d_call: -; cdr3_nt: TGTGCCAGCAGCTTCCCGGAGGCTGCCCAAGAGACCCAGTACTTC; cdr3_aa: CASSFPEAAQETQYF
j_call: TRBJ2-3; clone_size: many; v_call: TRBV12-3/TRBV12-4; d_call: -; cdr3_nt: TGTGCCAGCAGTTTGGTTAGAGGGGATACGCAGTATTTT; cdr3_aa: CASSLVRGDTQYF
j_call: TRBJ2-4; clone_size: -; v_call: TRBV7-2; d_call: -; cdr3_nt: TGTGCCAGCAGCTTTAGGGTTACCTACAATGAGCAGTACTTC; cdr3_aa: CASSFRVTYNEQYF
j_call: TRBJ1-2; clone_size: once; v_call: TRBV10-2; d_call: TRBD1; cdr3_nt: TGCGCCGGCACCGACAGGGGAAACGGCTACACCTTC; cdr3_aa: CAGTDRGNGYTF
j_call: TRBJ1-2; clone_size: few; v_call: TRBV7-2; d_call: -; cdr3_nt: TGTGCCAGCAGCTTATCCGCCGGGGGCAACTATGGCTACACCTTC; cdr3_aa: CASSLSAGGNYGYTF
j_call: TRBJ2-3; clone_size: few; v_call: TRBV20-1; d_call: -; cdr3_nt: TGCAGTGCTAGGTTCCTAGCTGGGAGTGGAGATACGCAGTATTTT; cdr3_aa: CSARFLAGSGDTQYF
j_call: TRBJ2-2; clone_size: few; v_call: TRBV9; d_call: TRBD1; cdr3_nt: TGTGCCAGCAGCGCCCAAACAGGGGTCGGGGAGCTGTTTTTT; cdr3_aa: CASSAQTGVGELFF
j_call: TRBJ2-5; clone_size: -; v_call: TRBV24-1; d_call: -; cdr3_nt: TGTGCCACCAGTGACCCCTCTAACATTGAGCAGTACTTC; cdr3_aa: CATSDPSNIEQYF
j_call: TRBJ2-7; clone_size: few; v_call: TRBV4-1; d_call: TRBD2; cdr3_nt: TGCGCCAGCAGCTCCCCGACTAGCGGGAGAAGAAACGAGCAGTACTTC; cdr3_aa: CASSSPTSGRRNEQYF
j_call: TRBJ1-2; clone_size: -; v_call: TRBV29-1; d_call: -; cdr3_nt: TGCAGCGCGGAGGGGGGACTCTATGGCTACACCTTC; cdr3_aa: CSAEGGLYGYTF
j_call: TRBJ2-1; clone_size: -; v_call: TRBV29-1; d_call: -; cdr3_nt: TGCAGCGTTGAGGGGGACTTCTCCTACAATGAGCAGTTCTTC; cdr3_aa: CSVEGDFSYNEQFF
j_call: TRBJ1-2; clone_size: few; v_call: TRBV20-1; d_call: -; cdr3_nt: TGCAGTGCCATCGAAGGACACCCGAATTTTAACTATGGCTACACCTTC; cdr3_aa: CSAIEGHPNFNYGYTF
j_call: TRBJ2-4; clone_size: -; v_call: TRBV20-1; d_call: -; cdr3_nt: TGCAGTGCTAGAGATGAAGGCAGGGGGGGAAGAAACATTCAGTACTTC; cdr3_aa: CSARDEGRGGRNIQYF
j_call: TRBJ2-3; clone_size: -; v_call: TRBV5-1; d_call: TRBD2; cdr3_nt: TGCGCCAGCAGCTGGCCCCTAGCGGCTAGCACAGATACGCAGTATTTT; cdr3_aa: CASSWPLAASTDTQYF
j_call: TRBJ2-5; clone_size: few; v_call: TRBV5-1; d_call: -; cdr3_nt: TGCGCCAGCCGATTGAACTGGGGTCAAGAGACCCAGTACTTC; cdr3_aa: CASRLNWGQETQYF
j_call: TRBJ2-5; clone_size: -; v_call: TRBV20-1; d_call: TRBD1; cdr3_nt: TGCAGTGCTAGAGATTTTAGGGGGCATGAGACCCAGTACTTC; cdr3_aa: CSARDFRGHETQYF
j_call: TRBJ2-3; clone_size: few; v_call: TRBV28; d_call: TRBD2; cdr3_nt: TGTGCCAGCAGTTTGCGTACTAGCGGGAGGGGTGCAGATACGCAGTATTTT; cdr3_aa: CASSLRTSGRGADTQYF
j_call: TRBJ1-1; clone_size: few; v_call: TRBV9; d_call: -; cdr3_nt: TGTGCCAGCAGCGTAGATGGCCACGGGGCCACTGAAGCTTTCTTT; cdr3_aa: CASSVDGHGATEAFF
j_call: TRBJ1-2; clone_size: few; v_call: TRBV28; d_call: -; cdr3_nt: TGTGCCAGCAGTAATGGGGACACCGTTTACTACGGCTACACCTTC; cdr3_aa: CASSNGDTVYYGYTF
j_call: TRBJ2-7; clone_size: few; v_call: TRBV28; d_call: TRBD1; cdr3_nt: TGTGCCAGCAGTACCGTGGGACAGGGGGCTAGAGAGCAGTACTTC; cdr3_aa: CASSTVGQGAREQYF
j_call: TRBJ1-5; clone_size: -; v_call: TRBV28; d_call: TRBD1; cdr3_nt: TGTGCCAGCAGTTTCGGCAGGGGGGCCAATCAGCCCCAGCATTTT; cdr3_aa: CASSFGRGANQPQHF
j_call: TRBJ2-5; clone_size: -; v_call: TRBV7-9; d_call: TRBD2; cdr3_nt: TGTGCCAGCAGCTTGAGGGTAGCGGGATCGGAGACCCAGTACTTC; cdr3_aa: CASSLRVAGSETQYF
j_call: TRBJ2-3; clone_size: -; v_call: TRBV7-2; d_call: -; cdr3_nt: TGTGCCGGCAGCTTAGCGCGTCGTCGCACAGATACGCAGTATTTT; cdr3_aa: CAGSLARRRTDTQYF
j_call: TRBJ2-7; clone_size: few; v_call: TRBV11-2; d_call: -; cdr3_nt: TGTGCCAGCAGCTTACTAGCAAGGAGCTCCTACGAGCAGTACTTC; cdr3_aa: CASSLLARSSYEQYF
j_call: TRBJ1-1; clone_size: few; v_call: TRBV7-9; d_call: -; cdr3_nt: TGTGCCAGCAGCTTAGGAGGGACACTCGGAACTGAAGCTTTCTTT; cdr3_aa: CASSLGGTLGTEAFF